Listed here are 8 T cell receptor beta chains from one sample, sequenced in a study of cytomegalovirus exposure and HLA in healthy donors. PCR used 60 Vbeta primers and 13 Jbeta primers. Method: immunoSEQ multiplex PCR; TCRdb's copy keeps in-frame clones and lacks some. The data hold roughly 150,000 clones, with under 70% observed a single time. Sequenced: PBMCs. These receptors were collected from a young man in good health and CMV-seropositive.

This CDR3 reads CATGYGAGPYEQYF. The CDR3 DNA reads TGTGCCACTGGTTACGGGGCGGGACCCTACGAGCAGTACTTC. The chain employs TRBV7-2 and TRBJ2-7; D perhaps matches TRBD2 (6 bases). The V end was cut by 10 bases, the J end by 2 bases, with 18 bases between. The length of the CDR3 is 14 residues. The germline V gene encodes CDR1 SGHTA and CDR2 FQGNSA.

The chain joins TRBV19 to TRBJ1-5; maybe TRBD1 (6 bases). This CDR3 is 14 amino acids long. Germline V gene lookup returns CDR1 LNHDA and CDR2 SQIVND (reference sequence). Trimming pared 7 bases from V and 3 bases from J, leaving 13 bases between. In nucleotides, the CDR3 is TGTGCCAGTACCTCGACAGGACCCAATCAGCCCCAGCATTTT. Amino acids: CASTSTGPNQPQHF.

The chain uses TRBV5-1 and TRBJ2-5, with 7 bases matching TRBD2. The CDR3 totals 18 residues. Germline V gene sequence: CDR1 SGHRS, CDR2 YFSETQ. Unmatched junction bases numbered 19, after V lost 4 bases and J lost 4 bases. The CDR3 sequence: CASSPKGLRGRDGETQYF. CDR3 DNA: TGCGCCAGCAGCCCGAAGGGGCTCCGGGGGAGGGATGGAGAGACCCAGTACTTC. Drawing the rest from reference TRBV5-1 and TRBJ2-5, the complete variable domain is KAGVTQTPRYLIKTRGQQVTLSCSPISGHRSVSWYQQTPGQGLQFLFEYFSETQRNKGNFPGRFSGRQFSNSRSEMNVSTLELGDSALYLCASSPKGLRGRDGETQYFGPGTRLLVL.

A note on this clone: The same CDR3 arises from other DNA sequences in this sample as well. The chain has TRBV30 and TRBJ2-3; a weak D match, TRBD2 (6 bases). Per the germline V gene, CDR1 is GTSNPN and CDR2 is SVGIG (reference sequence). CDR3 length: 15 amino acids. The V end lost 1 base, the J end lost 2 bases, and 13 bases lay between the germline ends. The CDR3 DNA is TGTGCCTGGAGTGGTTCTAGCGACCTCACAGATACGCAGTATTTT. This sequence encodes CAWSGSSDLTDTQYF.

The rearrangement links TRBV11-2 to TRBJ2-1; D unresolved. The germline V and J ends were trimmed by 0 bases and 12 bases, with 18 bases remaining between them. This CDR3 is built from 15 residues. CDR1 and CDR2 from the germline V gene are SGHAT and FQNNGV. This CDR3 reads CASSLDSRHPTGQFF. In nucleotides, the CDR3 is TGTGCCAGCAGCTTAGATTCTAGGCACCCCACGGGGCAGTTCTTC.

This clone turned up a few times. V is TRBV5-5 and J is TRBJ2-7; D is possibly TRBD1 (6 bases). Germline V CDR1 and CDR2: SGHKS, YYEKEE (reference sequence). Trimming removed 5 bases at V and 0 bases at J, with 12 bases between. This CDR3 is built from 14 residues. The CDR3 here is CASRPTGSSYEQYF. DNA for the CDR3: TGTGCCAGCAGACCGACAGGCAGCTCCTACGAGCAGTACTTC.

CDR3 sequence reads: CASSLGGGDYGYTF. The CDR3 coding sequence is TGTGCCAGCAGCCTAGGGGGGGGAGACTATGGCTACACCTTC. This chain joins TRBV27 and TRBJ1-2; D may be TRBD1 (6 bases). The CDR3 has 14 residues. V was clipped by 6 bases and J by 3 bases, with 14 bases between them. The V gene's germline CDR1 is MNHEY and CDR2 SMNVEV (reference sequence).

The chain employs TRBV5-1 and TRBJ2-7, with 13 bases identical to TRBD2. V was clipped by 3 bases and J by 2 bases; unmatched bases: 2. Germline-derived CDR1 and CDR2 are SGHRS and YFSETQ. CDR3 length: 15 amino acids. The CDR3 sequence is CASSSGTSGTYEQYF. The CDR3 DNA sequence: TGCGCCAGCAGCTCGGGGACTAGCGGGACCTACGAGCAGTACTTC.